This passage covers 8 T cell receptor beta chains from one sample sequenced in a study of shared clonotypes between healthy human individuals. Some clones are missing from TCRdb's copy, which holds only in-frame ones; the method was immunoSEQ multiplex PCR. In the table there are some 530,000 clones, 70% to 85% of which are singletons. Sample: PBMCs. The receptor source for this set is a woman aged 40 to 50 in good health. Some clones in this sample may be carry-over from other donors' samples.

V gene TRBV7-2 combines with J gene TRBJ2-2, with D perhaps TRBD2 (6 bases). Germline V CDR1 and CDR2: SGHTA, FQGNSA. Trimming took 4 bases from V and 6 from J, leaving 15 bases between them. CDR3 length: 15 residues. The CDR3 protein is CASSSALASPGELFF. CDR3 nucleotide sequence: TGTGCCAGCAGCTCGGCACTAGCATCCCCCGGGGAGCTGTTTTTT.

This clone showed up just once. The chain combines TRBV6-1 with TRBJ2-7; D not certain. The CDR3 loop spans 11 amino acids. CDR1 is MNHNS and CDR2 is SASEGT in the germline V gene. The ends were cut back, 8 bases at V and 4 bases at J, with 9 bases in the middle. The CDR3 sequence is CASFSDYEQYF. CDR3 coding DNA: TGTGCCAGCTTCTCCGATTACGAGCAGTACTTC.

This clone was observed a handful of times. The chain carries TRBV30 and TRBJ2-1, with a tentative D call TRBD1 (6 bases). This CDR3 contains 15 residues. Per the germline V gene, CDR1 is GTSNPN and CDR2 is SVGIG (reference sequence). V gave up 2 bases and J gave up 6 bases, with 17 bases separating them. CDR3 in DNA: TGTGCCTGGAGTAGGCGGACGCCCAGGGGCAATGAGCAGTTCTTC. Protein product: CAWSRRTPRGNEQFF.

This chain connects TRBV7-2 to TRBJ2-3, with 7 bases identical to TRBD1. The V segment lost 4 bases and the J segment 5 bases; nucleotides outside the gene matches: 9. The CDR3 runs 15 residues. CDR1 SGHTA and CDR2 FQGNSA come from the germline V gene. The CDR3 reads CASSSRQGLGDTQYF. In nucleotides, the CDR3 is TGTGCCAGCAGCTCCCGACAGGGCTTAGGAGATACGCAGTATTTT.

J is TRBJ2-3 and V is TRBV29-1; 7 bases line up with TRBD2. CDR1 and CDR2 from the germline V gene are SQVTM and ANQGSEA. J was trimmed by 3 bases and V by 4 bases; bases with no gene match: 7. CDR3 size: 14 residues. DNA of the CDR3: TGCAGCGTTGTAAAGGGACTAATAACAGATACGCAGTATTTT. It translates to CSVVKGLITDTQYF.

This clone was counted a single time. The rearrangement links TRBV7-2 to TRBJ2-5; 9 positions agree with TRBD2. After removal of 4 bases from V and 2 bases from J, the junction contained 5 bases not matched to a gene. Germline CDR1 is SGHTA and CDR2 is FQGNSA. The CDR3 has 15 amino acids. CDR3 sequence: CASSSHAGGQETQYF. The CDR3 coding sequence is TGTGCCAGCAGCTCACACGCGGGAGGGCAAGAGACCCAGTACTTC.

Turning to this clone: Possible read error: a much larger clone is one base away. The chain combines TRBV7-3 with TRBJ2-3; D might be TRBD2 (6 bases). Trimming took 5 bases from V and 0 from J, leaving 12 bases between them. This CDR3 comprises 15 residues. The germline CDR1 and CDR2 sequences are SGHTA and FQGTGA. CDR3 sequence reads: CASSRTSGSTDTQYF. The DNA of the CDR3 is TGTGCCAGCAGCCGGACCAGCGGGAGCACAGATACGCAGTATTTT.

V gene TRBV9 combines with J gene TRBJ2-3; 11 bases match TRBD2. This CDR3 is 16 amino acids long. V lost 2 bases to trimming and J lost 3 bases; unmatched junction nucleotides: 5. Per germline, CDR1 SGDLS and CDR2 YYNGEE. CDR3 loop: CASSVSGRARTDTQYF. For the CDR3, the DNA is TGTGCCAGCAGCGTTAGCGGGAGGGCCAGAACAGATACGCAGTATTTT.